This T cell receptor beta chain was sequenced for a study of T cells in Graves' hyperthyroidism and ophthalmopathy (dated by TCRdb to between 2018 and 2021). General notes on the study: Peripheral blood samples were taken at the time of initial diagnosis, prior to any treatment. The 90 to 100 discovery patients were randomly divided into training and test sets at a 7:3 ratio. In about 6 Graves' hyperthyroidism patients, the study also compared T-cell repertoires from thyroid tissue with T-cell repertoires from blood. TCR Vbeta CDR3 sequencing of approximately 140 peripheral blood samples (approximately 44 ophthalmopathy, 70 to 85 hyperthyroidism and some 17 progressor patients) is reported in the paper. TCR V-J signatures able to tell the groups apart were searched for in a discovery cohort of approximately 95 patients, of whom roughly 42 had Graves' ophthalmopathy and around 57 had stable Graves' hyperthyroidism. After blood sampling, hyperthyroidism patients were treated with methimazole at a starting dose of 30 mg daily, and ophthalmopathy patients were treated with high-dose intravenous methylprednisolone. An independent validation cohort of about 20 hyperthyroidism patients and about 15 patients who later progressed to ophthalmopathy tested prospective prediction of ophthalmopathy. The research as a whole found: Sample size was not statistically predetermined, and blinding of investigators to group allocation was not performed. During validation, the model predicted progression to ophthalmopathy a median of roughly six months ahead of onset, with roughly 65% sensitivity and around 73% specificity. A 13 V-J signature model separated ophthalmopathy from stable hyperthyroidism, with roughly 88% sensitivity and about 81% specificity in cross-validation and 80%/75% in testing. Blood samples also contained most of the expanded thyroid clonotypes (frequency above 0.001), which suggests that blood repertoires may reflect thyroid immune responses.

CDR1 and CDR2, looked up from the germline V gene, are MDHEN and SYDVKM. V and J are truncated by 3 bases and 4 bases respectively, leaving an intervening sequence of 6 bases. Inclusive of the bounding cysteine and phenylalanine, the CDR3 is 12 residues long. Only the CDR3 region is kept as DNA, spanning 36 bases read in frame from base 1. The TCR beta CDR3 regions were amplified from RNA transcripts. The first round of RT-PCR for the TCR CDR3 was performed with the HTBI primer set and the Qiagen OneStep RT-PCR kit. Libraries were constructed in a second round of multiplex PCR, after which size selection and purification were carried out. Libraries were sequenced paired-end with 100 bp reads on an Illumina HiSeq2000. In the source study's methods: Raw data were processed with SOAPnuke, discarding reads with adapters, uncalled bases, mean Phred below 15, or no exact constant-primer or identifier match. COPE v1.2.5 was used to merge the high-quality paired reads, and each unique nucleotide sequence was defined as a clonotype. Clonotypes were aligned to IMGT TRBV, TRBD and TRBJ reference segments using MiTCR v1.1. The analysis was restricted to V-J combinations with a frequency above 0.0001, which together covered just over 98% of the repertoires. The TCS score was defined as F50 (clonal expansion) divided by E x V (chaos), with BLOSUM62-based TCRdist calculated between CDR3 peptides within each V-J. Welch's t-statistics and random forest reduced fewer than 600 V-J features to roughly 13, which were used in a naive Bayes classifier (R e1071). TCRdb took the public reads, trimmed them with fastp at Q25, ran MiXCR for clone calling and kept in-frame beta chains. Every distinct CDR3 protein forms one entry, paired with its most common genes and DNA. TCRdb, not the original authors, processed these V and J calls. This sample has around 500,000 distinct CDR3 sequences in its table, and approximately 15% of those were observed once. Of the sample, about 15% falls within the top ten clones.

A patient counted as having stable Graves' hyperthyroidism if no progression to ophthalmopathy occurred over 18 months of follow-up. The hyperthyroidism patients were between 18 and 65 years old and newly diagnosed, with a disease duration of less than 2 months. Any patient with an uncontrolled infection, another autoimmune disease, pregnancy or lactation was excluded. Diagnoses relied on clinical symptoms, serum thyroxine and TRAb, thyroid ultrasound and orbital computed tomography. Ficoll-Paque density gradient centrifugation was used to isolate PBMCs from around 9.1 ml of fresh peripheral blood. Total RNA was extracted with Trizol reagent, and quality was checked on an Agilent 2100 Bioanalyzer. This clonotype was counted many times. Its antigen is currently not known. Nothing much larger sits one base from this clone, and base qualities are not available.

What was sequenced was blood. This TCR came from a woman aged 40-49 years with Graves' hyperthyroidism. The chain joins TRBV28 to TRBJ1-1; the D gene identity is not certain. The base sequence is TGTGCCAGCAGTTTTCAAGGCACTGAAGCTTTCTTT. Its coded protein is CASSFQGTEAFF.